The TCR beta chain described here comes from a study of blood T cell repertoires in COVID-19. Overall study context: Specimens from acute and convalescent COVID-19 originated in the United States, Italy and Spain. From T cells, B-cell-depleted T cells, or PBMCs came the material, which was cDNA or gDNA.

Germline CDR1 reads SGHAT; CDR2 reads FQDESV (reference sequence). The V end was cut by 7 bases, the J end by 6 bases, with 19 bases between. CDR3 length: 15 amino acids. Authors' analysis steps: From reference gene primer amplification, estimates of nucleated cell counts were derived. TCRdb keeps only in-frame clones here, not all; method: immunoSEQ multiplex PCR. Clonal size and the V and J genes are those of that table, whereas D and trimming came from the DNA. The table includes some 70,000 clones, approximately 83% detected once. Source material: peripheral blood. The sequence was obtained from an elderly man with acute or convalescent COVID-19. The gene calls are TRBV11-1 and TRBJ2-1; tentatively, D is TRBD2 (5 bases). The CDR3 bases are TGTGCCAGCACCCCGGACCCTAGCCTGTTCAATGAGCAGTTCTTC. Encoded protein: CASTPDPSLFNEQFF. Variable domain in full (rest from reference TRBV11-1 and TRBJ2-1): EAEVAQSPRYKITEKSQAVAFWCDPISGHATLYWYRQILGQGPELLVQFQDESVVDDSQLPKDRFSAERLKGVDSTLKIQPAELGDSAMYLCASTPDPSLFNEQFFGPGTRLTVL.